Presented here are 30 T cell receptor beta chains from one specimen sequenced in a study of shared clonotypes between healthy human individuals (dated by TCRdb to 2020 to 2022). To prepare the library, the immunoSEQ multiplex PCR assay was applied. TCRdb re-hosts the immuneACCESS table, in-frame sequences only. Its copies lack some clones; in the studies checked, an unresolved V gene accounts for under half of them, and the cause for the rest is not known. The sample data list fewer than 1.4 million clones, and 75% to 80% of these were observed just once. Under 0.8% of the sample is in the top ten clones. Material for sequencing was memory CD4+ T cells from PBMCs. The cell subset or site label for this specimen denotes: CD45RA-negative fraction. These receptors came from a man aged 18 to 30 in good health. Some clones in this sample may be carry-over from other donors' samples.

Concerning this clone itself: Germline and junction disagree at one end, which may indicate a read error. The chain carries TRBV2 and TRBJ2-7; 10 bases match TRBD2. Germline values: CDR1 SNHLY, CDR2 FYNNEI. This CDR3 has 15 amino acids. The CDR3 DNA sequence: TGTGCCAGCAACCAAGGACTAGCGGATCTCAACGAGGAGTACTTC. It translates to CASNQGLADLNEEYF.

V usage is TRBV9 and J usage is TRBJ1-4; the D gene is possibly TRBD1 (5 bases). V was pared by 4 bases and J by 7 bases, with 17 bases between. The CDR3 length is 15 residues. Germline CDR1 SGDLS, CDR2 YYNGEE. The CDR3 reads CASSPGGDSSEKLFF. CDR3 sequence (DNA): TGTGCCAGCAGCCCTGGGGGGGATTCAAGTGAAAAACTGTTTTTT.

V usage is TRBV7-6 and J usage is TRBJ1-6; tentative D call: TRBD1 (5 bases). Between the trimmed V and J ends, which lost 5 bases and 7 bases, there was a span of 15 bases. The CDR3 length is 15 residues. From germline, CDR1 is SGHVS and CDR2 FNYEAQ. The DNA of the CDR3 is TGTGCCAGCAGCGCGCAACCGGGACCCAATTCACCCCTCCACTTT. Translating gives CASSAQPGPNSPLHF.

V is TRBV7-2 and J is TRBJ2-7, with D possibly being TRBD2 (6 bases). Germline V CDR1 and CDR2: SGHTA, FQGNSA. The CDR3 contains 15 residues. V was trimmed by 4 bases and J by 3 bases, leaving 16 bases between them. The CDR3 nucleotides read TGTGCCAGCAGCTCTGGCGCCGGGACTTACTACGAGCAGTACTTC. Translated: CASSSGAGTYYEQYF. Together with reference TRBV7-2 and TRBJ2-7, the CDR3 gives the full variable domain: GAGVSQSPSNKVTEKGKDVELRCDPISGHTALYWYRQSLGQGLEFLIYFQGNSAPDKSGLPSDRFSAERTGGSVSTLTIQRTQQEDSAVYLCASSSGAGTYYEQYFGPGTRLTVT.

This sequence joins TRBV11-2 and TRBJ2-2; 10 bases fit TRBD1. Germline CDR1 is SGHAT and CDR2 is FQNNGV. V dropped 5 bases and J dropped 4; count of bases not matched to a gene: 7. The CDR3 totals 16 residues. CDR3 amino acids: CASSTRQGALTGELFF. CDR3 nucleotide sequence: TGTGCCAGCAGCACGAGACAGGGGGCGCTCACCGGGGAGCTGTTTTTT.

V is TRBV30 and J is TRBJ2-1, with 13 positions matching TRBD2. V shed 2 bases, J shed 9 bases, and the junction held 7 bases outside the gene matches. This CDR3 has 15 amino acids. Per germline, CDR1 GTSNPN and CDR2 SVGIG (reference sequence). The DNA of the CDR3 is TGTGCCTGGAGTAGGACTAGCGGGAGTTTTGTTGAGCAGTTCTTC. Translating it yields CAWSRTSGSFVEQFF.

Turning to this clone: The identical CDR3 is also encoded by other nucleotide sequences in the sample. V is TRBV27 and J is TRBJ2-7; possibly TRBD1 for D (6 bases). Trimming took 5 bases from V and 1 from J, leaving 9 bases between them. Looked up from germline, CDR1 is MNHEY and CDR2 is SMNVEV (reference sequence). The CDR3 is 13 amino acids. The CDR3 reads CASSTGLSYEQYF. Written as DNA, the CDR3 is TGTGCCAGCAGTACAGGGCTGTCCTACGAGCAGTACTTC.

This clone was seen repeatedly, ten times or more. The V and J genes are TRBV5-8 and TRBJ1-5; a weak D match, TRBD1 (6 bases). The germline V and J ends were trimmed by 0 bases and 0 bases, with 7 bases remaining between them. The CDR3 length is 15 residues. CDR1 is SGHTS and CDR2 is YDEGEE in the germline V gene. CDR3 sequence (DNA): TGTGCCAGCAGCTTGGGACAGGATAGCAATCAGCCCCAGCATTTT. Protein: CASSLGQDSNQPQHF.

The chain has TRBV4-3 and TRBJ2-2; weak D call: TRBD1 (6 bases). Trimming took 3 bases from V and 4 from J, leaving 9 bases between them. The CDR3 loop spans 14 amino acids. Germline assignment: CDR1 LGHNA and CDR2 YSLEER. CDR3 protein: CASSQGDITGELFF. The CDR3 nucleotides read TGCGCCAGCAGCCAGGGGGACATCACCGGGGAGCTGTTTTTT.

This clone was observed a few times. The J gene is TRBJ1-2, the V gene TRBV7-2; D remains ambiguous. V was shortened by 2 bases and J by 4 bases, with 20 bases between the two germline ends. This CDR3 has 17 amino acids. Germline CDR1 reads SGHTA; CDR2 reads FQGNSA. The CDR3 reads CASSLFSQRENSYGYTF. The CDR3 region has the DNA TGTGCCAGCAGCTTATTCTCCCAGAGGGAGAACAGCTATGGCTACACCTTC.

The chain joins TRBV6-5 to TRBJ1-1, with a weak D call TRBD1 (6 bases). Germline V gene lookup returns CDR1 MNHEY and CDR2 SVGAGI. This CDR3 region has 13 residues. The V and J ends lost 4 bases and 10 bases respectively, with 16 bases between them. The CDR3 DNA reads as TGTGCCAGCAGTTCTTCAGGGGCTCCCCGAGCTTTCTTT. Its protein product is CASSSSGAPRAFF.

The rearrangement joins TRBV2 to TRBJ2-7; TRBD1 aligns across 7 bases. V shed 8 bases and J 5 bases; nucleotides not matched to a gene: 12. The V gene's germline CDR1 is SNHLY and CDR2 FYNNEI. The CDR3 runs to 14 residues. CDR3 sequence: CASLRDSFSNEQYF. CDR3 DNA sequence: TGTGCCAGCCTCCGGGACAGCTTCTCAAACGAGCAGTACTTC.

The chain employs TRBV28 and TRBJ2-7; 7 nucleotides line up with TRBD2. The germline V gene encodes CDR1 MDHEN and CDR2 SYDVKM. V dropped 2 bases and J dropped 6; count of bases not matched to a gene: 10. The CDR3 is 15 amino acids. Written as DNA, the CDR3 is TGTGCCAGCAGTTTACTGACTAGCCGCCCTGTCGAGCAGTACTTC. This sequence encodes CASSLLTSRPVEQYF.

A remark on this clone: The limits of the CDR3 on the DNA are not certain, so only TCRdb's listed CDR3 is given. This rearrangement joins TRBV1 to TRBJ1-3; the listed D gene, TRBD1, was not tested against the DNA. TRBV1 is assigned pseudogene status. The CDR3 length is 23 residues, termini included. CDR3 amino acids: CTSSQDTPPLGFGTGNSGNTIYF.

The J gene is TRBJ2-3, the V gene TRBV4-3, with D possibly TRBD1 on 6 matching bases. This CDR3 region has 18 residues. V dropped 0 bases and J dropped 3 bases, with 19 bases sitting between them. Per germline, CDR1 LGHNA and CDR2 YSLEER. For the CDR3, the DNA is TGCGCCAGCAGCCAAGATATCCCCCGACCTACAGGGACAGATACGCAGTATTTT. It specifies CASSQDIPRPTGTDTQYF.

This rearrangement joins TRBV18 to TRBJ1-1, with D possibly being TRBD1 (5 bases). Germline CDR1 KGHSH, CDR2 LQKENI. The CDR3 totals 14 residues. The ends were cut back, 5 bases at V and 5 bases at J, with 15 bases in the middle. The CDR3 spells CASSGHTEFTEAFF. CDR3 in DNA: TGTGCCAGCTCAGGACATACAGAGTTTACTGAAGCTTTCTTT.

The chain employs TRBV7-2 and TRBJ2-3; the match to TRBD2 covers 11 bases. V dropped 2 bases and J dropped 5; count of bases not matched to a gene: 9. The germline V gene encodes CDR1 SGHTA and CDR2 FQGNSA. The length of the CDR3 is 17 residues. CDR3 residues: CASSLRIAGGLGDTQYF. DNA of the CDR3: TGTGCCAGCAGCTTAAGGATAGCGGGAGGGTTAGGAGATACGCAGTATTTT.

V is TRBV6-5 and J is TRBJ2-7, with D maybe TRBD2 (6 bases). Trimming removed 4 bases at V and 2 bases at J, with 12 bases between. The CDR3 has 14 amino acids. Germline CDR1 is MNHEY and CDR2 is SVGAGI. The CDR3 sequence is CASSWGVHTYEQYF. Written as DNA, the CDR3 is TGTGCCAGCAGTTGGGGGGTACATACCTACGAGCAGTACTTC.

The chain joins TRBV28 to TRBJ2-3, with D maybe TRBD2 (6 bases). Germline V CDR1 and CDR2: MDHEN, SYDVKM. The V end lost 3 bases, the J end lost 8 bases, and 9 bases lay between the germline ends. This CDR3 contains 12 residues. CDR3 sequence: CASSLAGSTQYF. CDR3 nucleotides: TGTGCCAGCAGTTTGGCGGGAAGTACGCAGTATTTT. The full variable domain, completed using reference TRBV28 and TRBJ2-3, is DVKVTQSSRYLVKRTGEKVFLECVQDMDHENMFWYRQDPGLGLRLIYFSYDVKMKEKGDIPEGYSVSREKKERFSLILESASTNQTSMYLCASSLAGSTQYFGPGTRLTVL.

The rearrangement links TRBV5-1 to TRBJ2-2, with D uncertain. CDR1 is SGHRS and CDR2 is YFSETQ in the germline V gene. The CDR3 spans 12 residues. V was clipped by 4 bases and J by 1 base, with 2 bases between them. The CDR3 is CASSKNTGELFF. The CDR3 nucleotides are TGCGCCAGCAGCAAGAACACCGGGGAGCTGTTTTTT.

This rearrangement joins TRBV9 to TRBJ2-7, with TRBD1 matching 9 bases. With 3 bases clipped from V and 7 bases from J, the junction kept 8 bases outside the gene matches. This CDR3 is built from 14 residues. Germline CDR1 reads SGDLS; CDR2 reads YYNGEE. The CDR3 nucleotides read TGTGCCAGCAGCGGACAGGGGGTTTTCTGGGAGCAGTACTTC. Residues: CASSGQGVFWEQYF.

This chain connects TRBV27 to TRBJ2-7; 7 bases agree with TRBD2. Germline CDR1 reads MNHEY; CDR2 reads SMNVEV (reference sequence). V lost 3 bases and J lost 5; bases outside the gene matches: 7. This CDR3 is 14 amino acids long. The CDR3 coding sequence is TGTGCCAGCAGTTTTACAAGCGGGACCCACGAGCAGTACTTC. As protein: CASSFTSGTHEQYF.

The V gene is TRBV20-1, the J gene TRBJ1-1; D is uncertain. Trimming cost V 1 base and J 7 bases, with 4 bases left between them. Germline assignment: CDR1 DFQATT and CDR2 SNEGSKA (reference sequence). This CDR3 region has 10 residues. The CDR3, as DNA: TGCAGTGCTAGAGGTGATGAAGCTTTCTTT. It translates to CSARGDEAFF.

The rearrangement joins TRBV6-5 to TRBJ2-7, with 7 bases aligning to TRBD2. V shed 6 bases, J shed 2 bases, and the junction held 7 bases outside the gene matches. Germline V CDR1 and CDR2: MNHEY, SVGAGI. The CDR3 loop spans 14 amino acids. The CDR3 DNA reads as TGTGCCAGCAGCCTCCGGCGGGGGACCTACGAGCAGTACTTC. Its protein is CASSLRRGTYEQYF.

V is TRBV6-6 and J is TRBJ1-2; D might be TRBD1 (5 bases). With 7 bases removed from V and 5 bases from J, the gap between germline ends came to 17 bases. The germline V gene encodes CDR1 MNHNY and CDR2 SVGAGI (reference sequence). CDR3 length: 14 residues. CDR3 nucleotide sequence: TGTGCCAGCACCAACCGCAATGGGGGATATGGCTACACCTTC. Its protein product is CASTNRNGGYGYTF.

Only a few counts were recorded for this clone. V gene TRBV28 combines with J gene TRBJ2-7, with D tentatively TRBD1 or TRBD2 (5 bases each). Looked up from germline, CDR1 is MDHEN and CDR2 is SYDVKM. V lost 7 bases to trimming and J lost 0 bases, with 16 bases between them. CDR3 length equals 15 residues. CDR3 region: CASTTLGGSSYEQYF. For the CDR3, the DNA is TGTGCCAGCACCACCCTTGGGGGAAGCTCCTACGAGCAGTACTTC.

The chain employs TRBV28 and TRBJ1-5; 8 bases agree with TRBD1. Germline loops: CDR1 MDHEN, CDR2 SYDVKM. CDR3 length: 15 amino acids. The J segment lost 2 bases and the V segment lost 7 bases, leaving 7 bases of the junction unmatched. This CDR3 reads CASTSPGQGNQPQHF. CDR3 sequence (DNA): TGTGCCAGCACCTCACCGGGACAGGGCAATCAGCCCCAGCATTTT.

This clone came up many times. V is TRBV5-4 and J is TRBJ1-2; D might be TRBD1 (6 bases). Trimming left V 4 bases short and J 8 bases short, with 15 bases between. This CDR3 is built from 13 residues. The germline V gene encodes CDR1 SGHNT and CDR2 YYREEE (reference sequence). In nucleotides, the CDR3 is TGTGCCAGCAGCCCCTTGGGGGCCCGGGGCTACACCTTC. Its protein product is CASSPLGARGYTF.

The chain couples TRBV5-4 to TRBJ2-3, with D possibly TRBD1 on 5 matching bases. The germline V gene encodes CDR1 SGHNT and CDR2 YYREEE (reference sequence). Deletions cut 4 bases from V and 2 bases from J, with 14 bases between. The CDR3 runs 15 residues. The CDR3 sequence is CASSPRTSHTDTQYF. CDR3 coding DNA: TGTGCCAGCAGCCCAAGGACATCTCACACAGATACGCAGTATTTT.

The chain has TRBV27 and TRBJ2-7, with no clear D. The germline gives CDR1 MNHEY, CDR2 SMNVEV (reference sequence). This CDR3 is built from 13 residues. V shed 2 bases and J shed 6 bases, with 11 bases lying between them. The CDR3 DNA is TGTGCCAGCAGTTTAGAACCATACTCCGAGCAGTACTTC. The encoded protein is CASSLEPYSEQYF.